This T cell receptor beta chain was recovered during a study of blood T cell repertoires in COVID-19. Study background: The samples span acute and convalescent COVID-19 from the United States, Italy and Spain. Nucleic acid was either cDNA or gDNA, and it came from T cells, B-cell-depleted T cells, or PBMCs.

V lost 7 bases to trimming and J lost 6 bases; unmatched junction nucleotides: 8. The CDR3 runs 14 residues. Germline V gene lookup returns CDR1 MNHEY and CDR2 SVGAGI. Study processing details: Reference gene primers were amplified, and this amplification served to estimate nucleated cell counts. Sequenced by immunoSEQ multiplex PCR; TCRdb stores in-frame clones only, minus some. The V and J calls and clone size were taken over from that table, and D and trimming were inferred from the DNA. The profile shows 150,000 or so clones, more than 65% of them singletons. V gene TRBV6-5 combines with J gene TRBJ2-1, with 8 bases aligning to TRBD1. Sequencing was carried out using peripheral blood. This TCR derives from a woman aged 50 to 60 in a cohort sampled during active or convalescent COVID-19. The CDR3 spells CASMSGGAGNEQFF. The CDR3, as DNA: TGTGCCAGCATGTCAGGGGGCGCTGGCAATGAGCAGTTCTTC.